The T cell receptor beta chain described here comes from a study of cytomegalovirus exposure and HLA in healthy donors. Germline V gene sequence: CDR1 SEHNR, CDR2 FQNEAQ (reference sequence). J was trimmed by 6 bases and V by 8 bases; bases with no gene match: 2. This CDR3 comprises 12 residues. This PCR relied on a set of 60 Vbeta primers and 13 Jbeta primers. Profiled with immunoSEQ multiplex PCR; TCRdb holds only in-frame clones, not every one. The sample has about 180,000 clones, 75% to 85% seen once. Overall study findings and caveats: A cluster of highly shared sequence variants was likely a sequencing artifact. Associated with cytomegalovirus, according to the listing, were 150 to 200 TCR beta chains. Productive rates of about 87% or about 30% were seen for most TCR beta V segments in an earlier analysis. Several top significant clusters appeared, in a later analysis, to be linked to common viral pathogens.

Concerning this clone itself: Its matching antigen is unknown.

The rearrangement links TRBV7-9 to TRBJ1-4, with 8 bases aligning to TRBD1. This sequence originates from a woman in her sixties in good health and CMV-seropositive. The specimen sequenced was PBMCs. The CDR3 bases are TGTGCCAGCCAGGGGGCGGATGAAAAACTGTTTTTT. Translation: CASQGADEKLFF. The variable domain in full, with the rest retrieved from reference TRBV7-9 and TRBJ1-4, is DTGVSQNPRHKITKRGQNVTFRCDPISEHNRLYWYRQTLGQGPEFLTYFQNEAQLEKSRLLSDRFSAERPKGSFSTLEIQRTEQGDSAMYLCASQGADEKLFFGSGTQLSVL.